This record concerns one T cell receptor beta chain sequence. Its antigen remains undetermined. Base qualities are not at hand, and no much larger clone is one base apart. CD8 naive samples were CD45RO-negative cells positively selected for CCR7, giving a CD45RA+CCR7+ population that excluded TemRA cells. The donors were healthy, HIV-negative adults with no recently reported acute infections or vaccinations. All donors were Caucasian adults living in Nashville, Tennessee, USA. After blood collection by leukapheresis, PBMCs were isolated using Ficoll-Histopaque density gradient centrifugation and then cryopreserved in the vapor phase of liquid nitrogen. Analytical flow cytometry was used to check the purity and quantity of every magnetically sorted T cell population. Genomic DNA was isolated from each sorted fraction and quantified by UV absorbance on a Nanodrop 2000c. Using the deep immunoSEQ assay, multiplex PCR amplified TCR CDR3 regions from genomic DNA. Extracted genomic DNA from each cell subset was distributed evenly across all wells of several immunoSEQ 96-well plates, and each plate was treated as a replicate. Each replicate PCR for sorted subsets received approximately 200 ng genomic DNA, equal to about 30,000 T cell genomes. Purified libraries were measured with a Qubit 3.0 fluorometer, size-checked on a Bioanalyzer 2100, and measured again with the KAPA Library Quantification kit. Every immunoSEQ 96-well plate was sequenced on a separate single-read 150-cycle Illumina NextSeq 550 flow cell. The authors processed their data as follows. Because the immunoSEQ output included only junctional sequences and no quality scores, the filtering could not be the same as the filtering used for full-length reads. Sequences were annotated with PyIR, a Python wrapper for IgBLAST v1.9, using IMGT germline references to assign V/J genes and CDR3. Any read was removed if the V/J assignment was weak (E-value above 1e-6), the CDR3 was missing, or the read contained stop codons, out-of-frame junctions, or ambiguous translated residues. V3J clonotypes were defined as sequences sharing the same inferred V gene, J gene, and CDR3 amino acid sequence. Percentage overlap between repertoires was calculated by dividing the number of shared unique clonotypes by the size of the smaller repertoire. Repertoire richness was assessed with RTK rarefaction, the Chao1 estimator, and Recon v2.1 estimates of unobserved clonotypes. For all TCRbeta clonotypes obtained by the gDNA method from four donors, generation probabilities were computed with OLGA. TCRdb holds this immuneACCESS table with in-frame rearrangements only. Some clones are missing; in checked studies, unresolved V genes explain under half, and the rest has no known cause. V, J and clone size were drawn from that table, and D and trimming were deduced from the DNA. The sample contains 1.5 million to 2.5 million clones, 85% to 95% of them found a single time. The ten largest clones capture 0.9% to 1.5% of the sample.

The data were taken from a study of shared clonotypes between healthy human individuals (dated by TCRdb to the early 2020s). Broadly, across the study: A few men and a couple of women, aged 18 to 49 years, made up the cohort. The study deeply sequenced blood TCR repertoires of five healthy adults to estimate repertoire size and the extent of clonotype sharing between individuals. Different laboratories and diverse techniques were used to prepare libraries and sequence TCR repertoires, to increase sequencing depth and limit assay-specific biases. Each donor's leukapheresis produced roughly between roughly 0.85 and 9.5 billion PBMCs. Per donor, three plates each were used for CD4 naive and CD4 memory, two for CD8 naive, and one for CD8 memory.

Overall results and qualifications from the work: Only blood was sampled, and tissue TCR repertoires likely differ from those in blood. Even with the large sequencing depth, rarefaction of the sorted-subset datasets indicated that sequencing was incomplete. Pairwise subsampling indicated that sequencing depth was expected to affect the degree of clonotype sharing among donors. Larger estimated clonotype richness was generally found for naive subsets than for memory subsets. Across a few donors, roughly 5% of naive CD4, roughly 3.4% of naive CD8, approximately 2.5% of memory CD4, and approximately 0.4% of memory CD8 clonotypes were shared. The small number of donors limited the genetic and exposure-history diversity represented. Compared with non-shared clonotypes, clonotypes shared by all four sorted-subset donors had higher generation probabilities.

CDR1 and CDR2 are drawn from the germline V gene: MDHEN, SYDVKM. Its CDR3 holds 16 amino acids, cysteine through phenylalanine. The retained sequence is limited to the CDR3, 48 bases, with the frame set at the first base. The germline V and J ends show losses of 3 bases and 4 bases respectively, and no gene match explains 8 bases of the junction. This receptor was identified in a man between 18 and 35 years old in good health. The rearrangement combines TRBV28 with TRBJ2-5, with TRBD2 matching 10 junction bases. Sequencing was performed on naive CD8+ T cells sorted from blood. The sample's cell subset or site, from its label and the paper: CD45RA+CCR7+. The sequenced DNA: TGTGCCAGCAGTTTTCGAGCGGGGGGGCCAAGAGAGACCCAGTACTTC. The resulting protein is CASSFRAGGPRETQYF.